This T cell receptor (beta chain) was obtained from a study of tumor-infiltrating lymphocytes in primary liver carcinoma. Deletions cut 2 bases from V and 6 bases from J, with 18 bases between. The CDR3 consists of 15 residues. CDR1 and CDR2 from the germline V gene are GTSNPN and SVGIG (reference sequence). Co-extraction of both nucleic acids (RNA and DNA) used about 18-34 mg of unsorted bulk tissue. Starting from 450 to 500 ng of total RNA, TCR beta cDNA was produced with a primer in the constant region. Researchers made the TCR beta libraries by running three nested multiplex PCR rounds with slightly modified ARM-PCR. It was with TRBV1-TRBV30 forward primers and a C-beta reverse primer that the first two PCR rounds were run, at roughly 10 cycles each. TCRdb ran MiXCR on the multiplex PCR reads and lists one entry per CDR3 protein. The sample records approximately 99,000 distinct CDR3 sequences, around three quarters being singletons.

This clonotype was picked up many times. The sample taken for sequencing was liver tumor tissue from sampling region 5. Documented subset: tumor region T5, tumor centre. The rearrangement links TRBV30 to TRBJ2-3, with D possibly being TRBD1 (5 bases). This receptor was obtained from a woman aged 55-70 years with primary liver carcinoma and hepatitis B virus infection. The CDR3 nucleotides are TGTGCCTGGAGTATACGGACACTAAGATCCGATACGCAGTATTTT. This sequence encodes CAWSIRTLRSDTQYF.